This record covers a single T cell receptor beta chain. This specimen belongs to a study of blood T cell repertoires in COVID-19. The CDR3 consists of 18 residues. With 4 bases clipped from V and 1 base from J, the junction kept 10 bases outside the gene matches. In germline, CDR1 is LNHNV, CDR2 YYDKDF (reference sequence). As processed by the authors: By means of reference gene primer amplification, nucleated cell counts were estimated. Profiled with immunoSEQ multiplex PCR; TCRdb holds only in-frame clones, not every one. Clone size and V and J calls were adopted from that table, with D and trimming inferred from the DNA. The sample lists 200,000 to 300,000 clones, roughly 80% occurring once.

Sequences were obtained from peripheral blood. This TCR derives from a woman between 55 and 75 years old with active or convalescent COVID-19. V and J are TRBV15 and TRBJ2-4, with 10 bases fitting TRBD1. The CDR3 spells CATSKGTGVPEAKNIQYF. The CDR3 DNA follows: TGTGCCACCAGCAAGGGGACAGGGGTCCCTGAGGCCAAAAACATTCAGTACTTC. The whole variable domain, remainder taken from reference TRBV15 and TRBJ2-4, is DAMVIQNPRYQVTQFGKPVTLSCSQTLNHNVMYWYQQKSSQAPKLLFHYYDKDFNNEADTPDNFQSRRPNTSFCFLDIRSPGLGDTAMYLCATSKGTGVPEAKNIQYFGAGTRLSVL.